The 18 T cell receptor beta chains given below trace back to one sample, sequenced in a study of coeliac disease. TCRdb's copy holds only in-frame clones and misses some; the assay was immunoSEQ multiplex PCR. Among a few thousand clones listed, about half were seen once. The sample taken for sequencing was intraepithelial lymphocytes from the gut. All receptors come from a man in his sixties with celiac disease on a gluten-free diet.

This clone came up once. The chain uses TRBV11-3 and TRBJ2-1; D might be TRBD2 (5 bases). Germline loops: CDR1 SGHNT, CDR2 YENEEA. Trimming removed 5 bases from V and 7 bases from J, with 15 bases in between. The CDR3 loop spans 14 amino acids. CDR3 protein: CASSQAGPNNEQFF. DNA of the CDR3: TGTGCCAGCAGCCAGGCGGGCCCAAATAATGAGCAGTTCTTC.

The gene calls are TRBV6-4 and TRBJ1-2; 7 bases fit TRBD1. V shed 9 bases and J 2 bases; nucleotides not matched to a gene: 15. Germline V CDR1 and CDR2: MRHNA, SNTAGT. This CDR3 is built from 16 residues. This CDR3 reads CARLISRGLGNYGYTF. CDR3 coding DNA: TGTGCCAGGTTAATTTCTAGGGGGCTAGGGAACTATGGCTACACCTTC.

The chain employs TRBV28 and TRBJ1-2, with D unresolved. Germline V gene data show CDR1 as MDHEN and CDR2 as SYDVKM. The CDR3 length is 11 residues. V lost 3 bases to trimming and J lost 8 bases, with 7 bases between them. CDR3 nucleotide sequence: TGTGCCAGCAGTTTGAGGTTCGGCTACACCTTC. Encoded protein: CASSLRFGYTF.

This chain uses TRBV6-5 with TRBJ2-2, with 7 bases lining up with TRBD1. Germline V gene data show CDR1 as MNHEY and CDR2 as SVGAGI. The CDR3 length is 14 residues. The J segment lost 3 bases and the V segment lost 6 bases, leaving 4 bases of the junction unmatched. The CDR3 nucleotides are TGTGCCAGCAGAAGGGACAGCGACACCGGGGAGCTGTTTTTT. Its protein product is CASRRDSDTGELFF.

This rearrangement joins TRBV19 to TRBJ1-1, with TRBD1 as a possible D gene (5 bases). There are 14 residues in the CDR3. V was cut by 6 bases and J by 5 bases, with 16 bases left in between. Germline CDR1 LNHDA, CDR2 SQIVND (reference sequence). The CDR3 region has the DNA TGTGCCAGTAGGCAGACAGTTAAGGAGACTGAAGCTTTCTTT. Protein: CASRQTVKETEAFF.

This clone was seen more than once but under ten times. Other DNA sequences from this sample encode an identical CDR3 as well. The rearrangement uses TRBV7-3 and TRBJ1-1; D not certain. Trimming pared 3 bases from V and 1 base from J, leaving 6 bases between. Germline V gives CDR1 SGHTA, CDR2 FQGTGA. The CDR3 contains 13 residues. The CDR3 loop is CASSFERNTEAFF. CDR3 nucleotides: TGTGCCAGCAGCTTTGAGAGGAACACTGAAGCTTTCTTT.

This clone qualifies as large. The chain joins TRBV10-3 to TRBJ1-5; the D is unclear. V was trimmed by 3 bases and J by 8 bases, leaving 11 bases between them. The germline gives CDR1 ENHRY, CDR2 SYGVKD. The CDR3 extends over 13 amino acids. The CDR3 DNA reads as TGTGCCATCAGTGATGGGCAGAATGAGCCCCAGCATTTT. It codes for CAISDGQNEPQHF.

The V gene is TRBV10-3, the J gene TRBJ2-2, with D possibly being TRBD2 (7 bases). Germline-derived CDR1 and CDR2 are ENHRY and SYGVKD. The CDR3 runs to 15 residues. V lost 0 bases and J 4 bases, leaving 9 bases between the germline ends. The CDR3 spells CAISESGGLTGELFF. CDR3 DNA sequence: TGTGCCATCAGTGAGTCGGGGGGGCTCACCGGGGAGCTGTTTTTT.

CDR3 nucleotide sequence: TGTGCCTGGAGTCGTCAGGGGATTAGGGCTAACTATGGCTACACCTTC. Its translation is CAWSRQGIRANYGYTF. The chain uses TRBV30 and TRBJ1-2, with D possibly matching TRBD1 (6 bases). In germline, CDR1 is GTSNPN, CDR2 SVGIG (reference sequence). Trimming stripped 2 bases from V and 0 bases from J, with 16 bases between. This CDR3 has 16 residues.

Turning to this clone: At the DNA level, this CDR3 is encoded by other sequences in the same sample as well. The V gene is TRBV28, the J gene TRBJ1-1, with a tentative D call TRBD1 (6 bases). V was pared by 4 bases and J by 0 bases, with 15 bases between. CDR3 length: 16 amino acids. Germline V gene lookup returns CDR1 MDHEN and CDR2 SYDVKM. The CDR3 DNA is TGTGCCAGCAGTTCAACCAGGACAGCTTTGAACACTGAAGCTTTCTTT. As protein: CASSSTRTALNTEAFF.

Remarks on this clone: The same CDR3 also results from other DNA sequences found in this sample. The chain couples TRBV19 to TRBJ2-2, with a possible D match to TRBD1 (6 bases). Germline V CDR1 and CDR2: LNHDA, SQIVND (reference sequence). Trimming cost V 6 bases and J 3 bases, with 11 bases left between them. The CDR3 runs 14 residues. CDR3 sequence (DNA): TGTGCCAGTAGGAAGGACAGAGACACCGGGGAGCTGTTTTTT. Translated, it gives CASRKDRDTGELFF.

This chain joins TRBV5-1 and TRBJ2-7, with D uncertain. The CDR3 has 14 amino acids. V was shortened by 4 bases and J by 3 bases, with 14 bases between the two germline ends. Germline V gene sequence: CDR1 SGHRS, CDR2 YFSETQ. The CDR3, as DNA: TGCGCCAGCAGCCAAGTGAGGTGGCTCTACGAGCAGTACTTC. Amino acids: CASSQVRWLYEQYF. The whole variable domain, remainder taken from reference TRBV5-1 and TRBJ2-7, is KAGVTQTPRYLIKTRGQQVTLSCSPISGHRSVSWYQQTPGQGLQFLFEYFSETQRNKGNFPGRFSGRQFSNSRSEMNVSTLELGDSALYLCASSQVRWLYEQYFGPGTRLTVT.

Sample share makes this clone large. V is TRBV7-4 and J is TRBJ2-5, with a weak D call TRBD2 (5 bases). The germline CDR1 and CDR2 sequences are SGHVT and SQSDAQ. Trimming left V 0 bases short and J 4 bases short, with 18 bases between. There are 17 residues in the CDR3. For the CDR3, the DNA is TGTGCCAGCAGCTTAGCCCGTGATGGTCGGGGAGCAGAGACCCAGTACTTC. Amino acids: CASSLARDGRGAETQYF. Supplemented by reference TRBV7-4 and TRBJ2-5, the full variable domain reads GAGVSQSPRYKVAKRGRDVALRCDSISGHVTLYWYRQTLGQGSEVLTYSQSDAQRDKSGRPSGRFSAERPERSVSTLKIQRTEQGDSAVYLCASSLARDGRGAETQYFGPGTRLLVL.

This clone was found a few times. The chain uses TRBV2 and TRBJ2-7; 11 bases are a match to TRBD2. Losses at the gene ends were 6 bases for V and 2 bases for J; bases not matched to a gene: 3. The CDR3 is 14 amino acids. The V gene's germline CDR1 is SNHLY and CDR2 FYNNEI. DNA of the CDR3: TGTGCCAGCAGAGGACTAGCGGGCCCCTACGAGCAGTACTTC. Translating gives CASRGLAGPYEQYF.

This clone was observed a single time. This chain connects TRBV5-5 to TRBJ2-1; D ambiguous. V lost 2 bases and J lost 5, with 8 bases in between. CDR3 size: 13 residues. Germline CDR1 is SGHKS and CDR2 is YYEKEE (reference sequence). The CDR3 protein is CASSFTANNEQFF. The CDR3 DNA reads as TGTGCCAGCAGCTTCACAGCTAACAATGAGCAGTTCTTC.

This sequence joins TRBV2 and TRBJ1-5; maybe TRBD1 (6 bases). Germline V gives CDR1 SNHLY, CDR2 FYNNEI. The germline V and J ends were trimmed by 3 bases and 6 bases, with 12 bases remaining between them. The length of the CDR3 is 14 residues. Written as DNA, the CDR3 is TGTGCCAGCAGTGACTCGAGGGGGGGTCAGCCCCAGCATTTT. Amino acids: CASSDSRGGQPQHF.

This chain connects TRBV19 to TRBJ2-1; 13 bases agree with TRBD2. The CDR3 consists of 15 residues. The J segment lost 8 bases and the V segment lost 4 bases, leaving 5 bases of the junction unmatched. CDR1 is LNHDA and CDR2 is SQIVND in the germline V gene (reference sequence). The CDR3, as DNA: TGTGCCAGTAGTAAGACTAGCGGGAGGTCGGATGAGCAGTTCTTC. Protein: CASSKTSGRSDEQFF.

This clone was found a few times. The rearrangement links TRBV27 to TRBJ2-2, with D possibly matching TRBD1 (5 bases). This CDR3 comprises 19 residues. From germline, CDR1 is MNHEY and CDR2 SMNVEV (reference sequence). V gave up 5 bases and J gave up 4 bases, with 26 bases separating them. In DNA, the CDR3 is TGTGCCAGCAGTACCCCTGGGGCGGCCTTCAGACGGGTCACCGGGGAGCTGTTTTTT. Translated: CASSTPGAAFRRVTGELFF.